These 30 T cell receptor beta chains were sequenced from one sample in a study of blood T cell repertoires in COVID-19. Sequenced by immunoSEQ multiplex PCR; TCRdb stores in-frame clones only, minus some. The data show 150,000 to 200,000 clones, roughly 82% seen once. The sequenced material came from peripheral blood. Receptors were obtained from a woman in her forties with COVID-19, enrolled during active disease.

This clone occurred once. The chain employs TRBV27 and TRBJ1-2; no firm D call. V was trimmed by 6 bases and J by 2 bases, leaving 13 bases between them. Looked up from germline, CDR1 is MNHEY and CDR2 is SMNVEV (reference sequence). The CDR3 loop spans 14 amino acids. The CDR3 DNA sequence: TGTGCCAGCAGACCGACAACCTCCAACTATGGCTACACCTTC. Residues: CASRPTTSNYGYTF.

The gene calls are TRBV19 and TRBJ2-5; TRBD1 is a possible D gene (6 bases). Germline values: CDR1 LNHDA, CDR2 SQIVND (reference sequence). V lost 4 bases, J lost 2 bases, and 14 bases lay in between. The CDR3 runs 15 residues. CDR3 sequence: CASSRGPQPQETQYF. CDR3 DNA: TGTGCCAGTAGTAGGGGGCCACAGCCTCAAGAGACCCAGTACTTC.

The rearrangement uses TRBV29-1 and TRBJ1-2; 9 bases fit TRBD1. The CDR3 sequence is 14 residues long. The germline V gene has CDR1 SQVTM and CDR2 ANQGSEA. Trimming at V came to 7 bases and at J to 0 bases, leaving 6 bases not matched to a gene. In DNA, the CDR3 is TGCAGCGCACATACAGGGGGCCCTAACTATGGCTACACCTTC. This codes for CSAHTGGPNYGYTF.

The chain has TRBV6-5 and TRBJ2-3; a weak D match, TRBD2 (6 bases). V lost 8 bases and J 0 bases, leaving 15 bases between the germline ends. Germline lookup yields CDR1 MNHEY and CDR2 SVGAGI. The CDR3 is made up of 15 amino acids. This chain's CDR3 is CASALIAASTDTQYF. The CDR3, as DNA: TGTGCCAGCGCCCTAATAGCGGCTAGCACAGATACGCAGTATTTT.

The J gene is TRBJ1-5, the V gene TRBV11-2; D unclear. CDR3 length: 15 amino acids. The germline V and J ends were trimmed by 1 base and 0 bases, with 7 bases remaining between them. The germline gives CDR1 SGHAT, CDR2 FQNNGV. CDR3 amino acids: CASSLGSGSNQPQHF. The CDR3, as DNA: TGTGCCAGCAGCTTAGGATCGGGTAGCAATCAGCCCCAGCATTTT.

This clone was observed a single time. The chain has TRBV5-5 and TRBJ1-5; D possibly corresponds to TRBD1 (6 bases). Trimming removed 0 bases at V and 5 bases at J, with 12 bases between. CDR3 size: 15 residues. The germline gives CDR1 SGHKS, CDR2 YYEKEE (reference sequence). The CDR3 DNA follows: TGTGCCAGCAGCTTGGCCGTCCAGGGGTATCAGCCCCAGCATTTT. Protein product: CASSLAVQGYQPQHF.

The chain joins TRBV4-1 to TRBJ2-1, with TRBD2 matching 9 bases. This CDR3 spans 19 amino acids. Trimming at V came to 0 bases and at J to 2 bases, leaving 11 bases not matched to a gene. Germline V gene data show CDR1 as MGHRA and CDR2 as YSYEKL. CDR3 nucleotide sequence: TGCGCCAGCAGCCAAGACAGGGCCGTAGCGGGAGCGGCCTACAATGAGCAGTTCTTC. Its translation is CASSQDRAVAGAAYNEQFF.

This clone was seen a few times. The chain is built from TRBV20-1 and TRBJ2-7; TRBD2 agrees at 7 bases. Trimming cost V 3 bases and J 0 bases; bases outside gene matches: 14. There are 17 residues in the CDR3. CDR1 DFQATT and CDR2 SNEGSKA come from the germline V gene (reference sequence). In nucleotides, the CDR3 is TGCAGTGCTAGTCTGCCCTTCGGGCTAGCGGACTCCTACGAGCAGTACTTC. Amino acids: CSASLPFGLADSYEQYF.

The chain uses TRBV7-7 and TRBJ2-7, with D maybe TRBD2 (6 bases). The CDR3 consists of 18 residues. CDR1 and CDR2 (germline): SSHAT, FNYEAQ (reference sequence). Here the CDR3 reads CARYRDSMEGFSSYEQYV. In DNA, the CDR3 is TGTGCTAGATACCGGGACTCCATGGAAGGCTTTAGTTCCTACGAGCAGTACGTC.

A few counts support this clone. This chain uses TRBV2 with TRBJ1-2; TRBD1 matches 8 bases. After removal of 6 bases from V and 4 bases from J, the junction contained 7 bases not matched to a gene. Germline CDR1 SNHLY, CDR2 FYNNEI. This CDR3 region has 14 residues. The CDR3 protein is CASRATGAVYGYTF. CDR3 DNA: TGTGCCAGCAGGGCGACAGGGGCCGTCTATGGCTACACCTTC. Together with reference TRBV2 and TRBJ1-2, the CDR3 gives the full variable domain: EPEVTQTPSHQVTQMGQEVILRCVPISNHLYFYWYRQILGQKVEFLVSFYNNEISEKSEIFDDQFSVERPDGSNFTLKIRSTKLEDSAMYFCASRATGAVYGYTFGSGTRLTVV.

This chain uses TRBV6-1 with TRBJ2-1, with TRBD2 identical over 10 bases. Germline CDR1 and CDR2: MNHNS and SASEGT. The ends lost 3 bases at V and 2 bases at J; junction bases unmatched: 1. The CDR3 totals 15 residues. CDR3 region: CASSEGTSAYNEQFF. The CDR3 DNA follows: TGTGCCAGCAGTGAGGGGACTAGCGCCTACAATGAGCAGTTCTTC.

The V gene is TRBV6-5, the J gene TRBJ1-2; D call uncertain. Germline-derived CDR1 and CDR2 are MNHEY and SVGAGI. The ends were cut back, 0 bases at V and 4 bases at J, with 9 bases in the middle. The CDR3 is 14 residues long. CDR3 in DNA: TGTGCCAGCAGTTACTCACCAGAAGTCTATGGCTACACCTTC. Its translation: CASSYSPEVYGYTF.

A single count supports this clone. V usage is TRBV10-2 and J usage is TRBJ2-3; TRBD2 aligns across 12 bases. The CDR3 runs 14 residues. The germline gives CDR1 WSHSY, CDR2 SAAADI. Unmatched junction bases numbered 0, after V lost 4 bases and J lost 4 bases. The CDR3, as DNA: TGCGCCAGCAGTGGACTAGCGGGGGCAGATACGCAGTATTTT. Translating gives CASSGLAGADTQYF.

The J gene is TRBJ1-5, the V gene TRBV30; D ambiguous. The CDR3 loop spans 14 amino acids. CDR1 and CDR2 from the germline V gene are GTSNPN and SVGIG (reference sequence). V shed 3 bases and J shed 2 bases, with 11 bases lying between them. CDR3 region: CAWSSSGGNQPQHF. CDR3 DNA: TGTGCCTGGAGCTCTAGTGGTGGCAATCAGCCCCAGCATTTT.

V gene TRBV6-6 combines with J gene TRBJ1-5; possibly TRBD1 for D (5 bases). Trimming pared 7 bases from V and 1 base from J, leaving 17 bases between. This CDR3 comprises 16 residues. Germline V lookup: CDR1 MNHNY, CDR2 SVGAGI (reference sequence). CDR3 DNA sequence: TGTGCCAGCACCAACTCGGCAGGGATCAGCAATCAGCCCCAGCATTTT. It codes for CASTNSAGISNQPQHF.

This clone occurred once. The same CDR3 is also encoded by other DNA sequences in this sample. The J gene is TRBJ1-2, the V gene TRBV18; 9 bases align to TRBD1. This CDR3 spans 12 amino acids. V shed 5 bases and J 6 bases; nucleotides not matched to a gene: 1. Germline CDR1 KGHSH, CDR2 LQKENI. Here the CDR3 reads CASSRQGDGYTF. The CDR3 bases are TGTGCCAGCTCAAGACAGGGGGATGGCTACACCTTC.

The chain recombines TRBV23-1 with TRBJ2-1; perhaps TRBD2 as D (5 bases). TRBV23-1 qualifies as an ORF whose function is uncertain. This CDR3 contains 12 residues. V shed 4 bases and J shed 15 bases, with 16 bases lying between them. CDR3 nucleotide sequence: TGCGCCAGCAGTCCCATACTAGGCTTTCCGTTCTTC. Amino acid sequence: CASSPILGFPFF.

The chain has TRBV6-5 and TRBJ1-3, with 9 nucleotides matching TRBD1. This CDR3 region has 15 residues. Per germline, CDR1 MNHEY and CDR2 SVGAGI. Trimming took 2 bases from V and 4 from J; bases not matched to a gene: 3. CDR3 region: CASSYNTGGGNTIYF. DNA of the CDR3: TGTGCCAGCAGTTACAACACAGGGGGCGGAAACACCATATATTTT.

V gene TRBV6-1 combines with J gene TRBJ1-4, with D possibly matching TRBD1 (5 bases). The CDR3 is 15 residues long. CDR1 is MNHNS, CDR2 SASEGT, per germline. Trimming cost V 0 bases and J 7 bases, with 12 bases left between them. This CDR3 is CASSEAEGYPEKLFF. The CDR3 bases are TGTGCCAGCAGTGAAGCGGAGGGGTACCCTGAAAAACTGTTTTTT.

Written as DNA, the CDR3 is TGTGCCTGGAGCAAACCCCGGGGGGATAATAATTCACCCCTCCACTTT. It is translated as CAWSKPRGDNNSPLHF. The chain links TRBV30 to TRBJ1-6; D is possibly TRBD1 (5 bases). This CDR3 has 16 residues. V gave up 3 bases and J gave up 5 bases, with 17 bases separating them. Germline V gene data show CDR1 as GTSNPN and CDR2 as SVGIG (reference sequence).

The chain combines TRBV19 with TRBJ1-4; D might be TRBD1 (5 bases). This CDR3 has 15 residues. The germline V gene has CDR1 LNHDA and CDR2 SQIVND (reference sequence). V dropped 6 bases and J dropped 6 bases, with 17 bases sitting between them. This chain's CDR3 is CASSRWGGPDEKLFF. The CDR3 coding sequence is TGTGCCAGTAGCCGATGGGGCGGCCCCGATGAAAAACTGTTTTTT.

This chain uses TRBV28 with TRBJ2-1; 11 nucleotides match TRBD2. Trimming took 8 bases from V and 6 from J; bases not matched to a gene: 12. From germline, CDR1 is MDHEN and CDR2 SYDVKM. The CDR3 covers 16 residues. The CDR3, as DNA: TGTGCCAGCGTGAGTCCGGGACTAGCGGTTCCCAATGAGCAGTTCTTC. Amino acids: CASVSPGLAVPNEQFF.

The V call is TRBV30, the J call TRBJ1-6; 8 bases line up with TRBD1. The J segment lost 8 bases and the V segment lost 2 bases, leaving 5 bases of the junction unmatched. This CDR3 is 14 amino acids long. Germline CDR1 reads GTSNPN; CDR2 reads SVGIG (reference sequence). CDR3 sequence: CAWSSGGQYSPLHF. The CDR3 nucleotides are TGTGCCTGGAGTTCAGGGGGCCAGTATTCACCCCTCCACTTT.

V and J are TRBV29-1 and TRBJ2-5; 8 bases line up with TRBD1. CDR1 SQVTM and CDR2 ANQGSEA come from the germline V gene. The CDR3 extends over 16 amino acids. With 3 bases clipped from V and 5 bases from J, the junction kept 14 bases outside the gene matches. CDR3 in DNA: TGCAGCGTTGAGGGTGCAGGGGGCAAGATTCGGGAGACCCAGTACTTC. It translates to CSVEGAGGKIRETQYF.

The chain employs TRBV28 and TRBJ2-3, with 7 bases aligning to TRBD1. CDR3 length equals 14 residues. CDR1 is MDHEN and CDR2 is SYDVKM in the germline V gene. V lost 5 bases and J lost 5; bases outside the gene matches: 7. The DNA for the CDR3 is TGTGCCAGCAGTGAACAGAGGGGGCGAGATACGCAGTATTTT. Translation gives CASSEQRGRDTQYF. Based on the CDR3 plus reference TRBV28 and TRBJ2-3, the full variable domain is DVKVTQSSRYLVKRTGEKVFLECVQDMDHENMFWYRQDPGLGLRLIYFSYDVKMKEKGDIPEGYSVSREKKERFSLILESASTNQTSMYLCASSEQRGRDTQYFGPGTRLTVL.

CDR3 region: CASSLGQGGNTEAFF. CDR3 nucleotides: TGTGCCAGCAGCCTAGGACAGGGGGGAAACACTGAAGCTTTCTTT. The chain links TRBV5-4 to TRBJ1-1; 10 bases are shared with TRBD1. After removal of 4 bases from V and 2 bases from J, the junction contained 5 bases not matched to a gene. The CDR3 loop spans 15 amino acids. In germline, CDR1 is SGHNT, CDR2 YYREEE (reference sequence).

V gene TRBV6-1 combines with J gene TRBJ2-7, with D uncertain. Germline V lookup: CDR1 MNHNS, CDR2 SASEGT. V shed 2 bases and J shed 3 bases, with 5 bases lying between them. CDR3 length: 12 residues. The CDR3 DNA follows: TGTGCCAGCAGTGAATCCCGCTACGAGCAGTACTTC. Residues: CASSESRYEQYF.

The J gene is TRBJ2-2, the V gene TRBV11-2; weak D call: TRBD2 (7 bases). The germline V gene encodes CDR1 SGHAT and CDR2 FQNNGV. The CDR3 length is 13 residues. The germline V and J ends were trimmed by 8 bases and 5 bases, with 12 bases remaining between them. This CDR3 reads CASRGAETGELFF. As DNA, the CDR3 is TGTGCCAGCCGGGGGGCGGAAACCGGGGAGCTGTTTTTT.

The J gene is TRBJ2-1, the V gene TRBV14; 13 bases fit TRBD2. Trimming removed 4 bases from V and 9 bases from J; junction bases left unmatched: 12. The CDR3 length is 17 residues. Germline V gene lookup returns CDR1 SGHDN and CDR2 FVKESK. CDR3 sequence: CASSPELAGGPGGEQFF. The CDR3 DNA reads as TGTGCCAGCAGCCCGGAACTAGCGGGAGGGCCGGGGGGTGAGCAGTTCTTC.

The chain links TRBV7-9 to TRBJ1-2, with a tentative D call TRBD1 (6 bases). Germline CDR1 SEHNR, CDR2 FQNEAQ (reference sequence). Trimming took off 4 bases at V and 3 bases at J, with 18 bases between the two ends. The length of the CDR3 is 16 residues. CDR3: CASSSGSTGIYYGYTF. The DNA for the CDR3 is TGTGCCAGCAGCTCGGGCTCTACAGGGATCTACTATGGCTACACCTTC.